This passage covers 15 T cell receptor beta chains from one sample sequenced in a study of early T cells in non-severe SARS-CoV-2 infection. TCRdb itself ran the 5' RACE reads through MiXCR, one entry per CDR3 protein. Of 35,000 to 45,000 distinct CDR3 sequences listed, 5.5% to 8% are singletons. This sample comprised whole blood, obtained at baseline. The receptor source for this set is an adult who was a healthcare worker with PCR-confirmed SARS-CoV-2 infection or an uninfected control (not recorded which).

This clonotype has just a few counts. This sequence joins TRBV6-5 and TRBJ2-7; TRBD2 agrees at 7 bases. The germline CDR1 and CDR2 sequences are MNHEY and SVGAGI. V trimming: 3 bases; J trimming: 0 bases; junction bases outside the gene matches: 5. CDR3 length: 15 residues. CDR3 sequence: CASSYLGGVSYEQYF. The CDR3 region has the DNA TGTGCCAGCAGTTATCTGGGGGGGGTCTCCTACGAGCAGTACTTC.

This clonotype appeared many times. The chain employs TRBV4-1 and TRBJ1-6; tentative D call: TRBD1 (5 bases). The V end lost 4 bases, the J end lost 8 bases, and 15 bases lay between the germline ends. This CDR3 has 15 amino acids. CDR1 and CDR2 from the germline V gene are MGHRA and YSYEKL. The CDR3 is CASSPGRISYSPLHF. The CDR3 nucleotides are TGCGCCAGCAGCCCGGGACGGATCTCCTATTCACCCCTCCACTTT.

The J gene is TRBJ1-3, the V gene TRBV3-1; 8 nucleotides agree with TRBD1. The CDR3 spans 14 residues. Trimming at V came to 4 bases and at J to 8 bases, leaving 7 bases not matched to a gene. The germline V gene has CDR1 LGHDT and CDR2 YNNKEL (reference sequence). The CDR3 reads CASSRGTGRDTIYF. The CDR3 DNA sequence: TGTGCCAGCAGCCGCGGGACAGGTCGTGACACCATATATTTT.

This clonotype has more than one count but fewer than ten. Written as DNA, the CDR3 is TGTGCCAGCAGCTTTAAGCGGGACCACGAGCAGTACTTC. It codes for CASSFKRDHEQYF. The V call is TRBV7-2, the J call TRBJ2-7; 7 positions match TRBD2. The V gene's germline CDR1 is SGHTA and CDR2 FQGNSA. This CDR3 region has 13 residues. V trimming: 3 bases; J trimming: 5 bases; junction bases outside the gene matches: 4. Variable domain in full (rest from reference TRBV7-2 and TRBJ2-7): GAGVSQSPSNKVTEKGKDVELRCDPISGHTALYWYRQSLGQGLEFLIYFQGNSAPDKSGLPSDRFSAERTGGSVSTLTIQRTQQEDSAVYLCASSFKRDHEQYFGPGTRLTVT.

This clonotype appeared a few times. The gene calls are TRBV10-3 and TRBJ2-3; a possible D gene is TRBD2 (7 bases). Germline lookup yields CDR1 ENHRY and CDR2 SYGVKD. This CDR3 has 14 amino acids. Trimming took off 5 bases at V and 5 bases at J, with 14 bases between the two ends. CDR3 in amino acids: CAISRGLQGDTQYF. The CDR3 region has the DNA TGTGCCATCAGTAGGGGACTACAGGGAGATACGCAGTATTTT.

The table lists this clonotype with a few counts. V and J are TRBV6-2 or TRBV6-3 and TRBJ2-1, with TRBD2 matching over 14 bases. Looked up from germline, CDR1 is MNHEY and CDR2 is SVGEGT. The CDR3 extends over 16 amino acids. Germline trimming cut 6 bases from V and 4 bases from J; bases unmatched to any gene: 5. The CDR3 sequence: CASRRLAGGWYNEQFF. The CDR3 bases are TGTGCCAGCAGGCGACTAGCGGGAGGGTGGTACAATGAGCAGTTCTTC.

The chain couples TRBV5-1 to TRBJ1-1, with TRBD1 matching 7 bases. CDR1 SGHRS and CDR2 YFSETQ come from the germline V gene. CDR3 length equals 13 residues. J was trimmed by 6 bases and V by 4 bases; bases with no gene match: 6. As DNA, the CDR3 is TGCGCCAGCAGCCTAGTAGGGACAGCTGAAGCTTTCTTT. Translating gives CASSLVGTAEAFF.

The rearrangement links TRBV4-1 to TRBJ2-4, with 8 bases fitting TRBD1. J was trimmed by 5 bases and V by 0 bases; bases with no gene match: 6. CDR1 is MGHRA and CDR2 is YSYEKL in the germline V gene. CDR3 size: 16 residues. The CDR3 is CASSQDPQGAQNIQYF. The CDR3 DNA follows: TGCGCCAGCAGCCAAGACCCTCAGGGGGCGCAAAACATTCAGTACTTC.

Many counts were recorded for this clonotype. The chain carries TRBV9 and TRBJ1-5; the D gene is possibly TRBD1 (6 bases). Trimming shortened V by 0 bases and J by 7 bases, and 11 bases separated the two germline ends. The V gene's germline CDR1 is SGDLS and CDR2 YYNGEE. The CDR3 has 14 amino acids. The CDR3 sequence: CASSVGLGAQPQHF. The DNA for the CDR3 is TGTGCCAGCAGCGTAGGATTGGGGGCACAGCCCCAGCATTTT.

This clonotype was seen many times. The gene calls are TRBV5-6 and TRBJ1-2; D not resolved. Trimming stripped 4 bases from V and 5 bases from J, with 6 bases between. The CDR3 loop spans 11 amino acids. Germline loops: CDR1 SGHDT, CDR2 YYEEEE. The CDR3 here is CASSRNYGYTF. The CDR3 DNA reads TGTGCCAGCAGCCGGAATTATGGCTACACCTTC.

This clonotype was detected ten times or more. The gene calls are TRBV6-5 and TRBJ1-1, with D possibly TRBD1 on 5 matching bases. With 3 bases removed from V and 4 bases from J, the gap between germline ends came to 15 bases. The germline V gene has CDR1 MNHEY and CDR2 SVGAGI. There are 15 residues in the CDR3. CDR3 residues: CASSYLGPLSTEAFF. In nucleotides, the CDR3 is TGTGCCAGCAGTTATTTGGGGCCCCTGAGCACTGAAGCTTTCTTT.

This clonotype appeared many times. The V gene is TRBV10-2, the J gene TRBJ2-3; TRBD2 aligns across 9 bases. Germline values: CDR1 WSHSY, CDR2 SAAADI. Unmatched junction bases numbered 3, after V lost 10 bases and J lost 1 base. The CDR3 is 13 amino acids. The chain's CDR3 is CATRTSGTDTQYF. CDR3 nucleotide sequence: TGCGCCACCAGGACTAGCGGCACAGATACGCAGTATTTT.

This clonotype was seen many times. The V call is TRBV7-8, the J call TRBJ2-7; a weak D match, TRBD1 (6 bases). CDR1 SGHVS and CDR2 FQNEAQ come from the germline V gene. The ends were cut back, 1 base at V and 10 bases at J, with 14 bases in the middle. The CDR3 loop spans 13 amino acids. The CDR3 here is CASSLVVRGNQYF. The CDR3 coding sequence is TGTGCCAGCAGCTTAGTAGTCAGGGGAAATCAGTACTTC.

At least ten counts were recorded for this clonotype. The rearrangement uses TRBV27 and TRBJ2-5; unclear D gene. The V end lost 7 bases, the J end lost 1 base, and 25 bases lay between the germline ends. This CDR3 comprises 18 residues. CDR1 and CDR2 from the germline V gene are MNHEY and SMNVEV (reference sequence). The CDR3 here is CASTKINPGLGRQETQYF. Here the CDR3 DNA reads TGTGCCAGCACTAAGATCAATCCAGGTCTGGGCCGCCAAGAGACCCAGTACTTC.

The table lists this clonotype with many counts. V and J are TRBV29-1 and TRBJ2-7, with unresolved D. V lost 4 bases to trimming and J lost 3 bases, with 10 bases between them. The germline gives CDR1 SQVTM, CDR2 ANQGSEA. The length of the CDR3 is 12 residues. CDR3 residues: CSVGNSNYEQYF. The CDR3 bases are TGCAGCGTTGGGAACTCCAACTACGAGCAGTACTTC.